The count of the clone carrying this T cell receptor beta chain is one. Its antigen is undetermined. This specimen belongs to a study of cytomegalovirus exposure and HLA in healthy donors. General study results and limits: More clonal expansion characterized HLA-associated TCR beta chains than equally common others in a later analysis. Immune exposure information comprised only CMV serostatus. Links to common viral pathogens appeared, in a later analysis, for several of the most significant clusters.

From germline, CDR1 is SGDLS and CDR2 YYNGEE. CDR3 length: 15 residues. The V end lost 0 bases, the J end lost 1 base, and 11 bases lay between the germline ends. PCR was performed using 60 Vbeta and 13 Jbeta primers. Here immunoSEQ multiplex PCR was the method, and the copy in TCRdb shows in-frame clones only, minus some. The table lists some 160,000 clones, over 60% of them singletons. Input material: PBMCs. The genes are TRBV9 and TRBJ2-7, with D possibly matching TRBD1 (6 bases). The receptor's source is a man aged 35-49 years in good health and CMV-seronegative. The CDR3 DNA is TGTGCCAGCAGCGTAGGGACAGCAAGATCCTACGAGCAGTACTTC. Encoded protein: CASSVGTARSYEQYF.